Following are 21 T cell receptor beta chains from one sample sequenced in a study of follicular helper T cells after annual influenza vaccination. Libraries were prepared by immunoSEQ multiplex PCR; TCRdb keeps only in-frame clonotypes and omits some of them. The data show about 7,800 clones, approximately 82% seen once. Noted time point: 2014-2015 season, 7 days after vaccination. Here the sequenced sample was CXCR5+ CD38- circulating T follicular helper cells from blood, taken 7 days after influenza vaccination. The subset: circulating Tfh, non-naive CD4+CXCR5+PD-1+ (ICOS+CD38+ or ICOS-CD38-). Receptors originate from an adult who received the influenza vaccine.

This clone was recorded once. This chain links TRBV11-3 with TRBJ2-3; D may be TRBD2 (6 bases). Trimming removed 1 base from V and 4 bases from J, with 12 bases in between. The CDR3 is made up of 15 amino acids. Germline V gene sequence: CDR1 SGHNT, CDR2 YENEEA. The chain's CDR3 is CASSLVPGLPDTQYF. CDR3 in DNA: TGTGCCAGCAGCTTAGTTCCGGGACTCCCAGATACGCAGTATTTT.

This clone was picked up a small number of times. The chain combines TRBV6-4 with TRBJ2-7; D could derive from TRBD1 or TRBD2 (5 bases each). This CDR3 region has 12 residues. Germline lookup yields CDR1 MRHNA and CDR2 SNTAGT. V was cut by 7 bases and J by 3 bases, with 10 bases left in between. Written as DNA, the CDR3 is TGTGCCAGCATAAGGGACCACTACGAGCAGTACTTC. Protein product: CASIRDHYEQYF.

This sequence joins TRBV6-5 and TRBJ2-7; D is undetermined. V lost 6 bases and J 6 bases, leaving 15 bases between the germline ends. Germline V gene sequence: CDR1 MNHEY, CDR2 SVGAGI. The CDR3 is 13 amino acids. Written as DNA, the CDR3 is TGTGCCAGCAGCAACGGGCTCCAGCTCGAGCAGTACTTC. As protein: CASSNGLQLEQYF.

The chain is built from TRBV28 and TRBJ2-3; D is unclear. Germline CDR1 MDHEN, CDR2 SYDVKM. The V end lost 6 bases, the J end lost 2 bases, and 12 bases lay between the germline ends. The CDR3 spans 14 residues. CDR3 sequence: CASSLPGHTDTQYF. DNA of the CDR3: TGTGCCAGCAGCCTACCGGGCCACACAGATACGCAGTATTTT.

This clone was seen a handful of times. CDR3: CASRIAGGGETQYF. The CDR3 DNA reads as TGTGCCAGCAGAATAGCGGGGGGTGGAGAGACCCAGTACTTC. V gene TRBV27 combines with J gene TRBJ2-5, with 10 positions matching TRBD2. The CDR3 covers 14 residues. Germline V gene data show CDR1 as MNHEY and CDR2 as SMNVEV (reference sequence). The V and J ends lost 6 bases and 4 bases, in that order; junction bases with no gene match: 5.

This chain joins TRBV5-1 and TRBJ2-7; 9 bases agree with TRBD1. Germline lookup yields CDR1 SGHRS and CDR2 YFSETQ. The CDR3 totals 13 residues. Losses at the gene ends were 4 bases for V and 4 bases for J; bases not matched to a gene: 3. The CDR3 DNA follows: TGCGCCAGCAGCAGGACAGGGGAATACGAGCAGTACTTC. It codes for CASSRTGEYEQYF.

The V and J genes are TRBV19 and TRBJ2-2, with a tentative D call TRBD2 (5 bases). The CDR3 contains 15 residues. V lost 5 bases and J 2 bases, leaving 12 bases between the germline ends. Germline V CDR1 and CDR2: LNHDA, SQIVND (reference sequence). CDR3 DNA sequence: TGTGCCAGTAGTCCCCGGACTTATAACACCGGGGAGCTGTTTTTT. This encodes CASSPRTYNTGELFF.

The chain combines TRBV10-3 with TRBJ1-3; D is unresolved. V gave up 3 bases and J gave up 3 bases, with 9 bases separating them. CDR1 ENHRY and CDR2 SYGVKD come from the germline V gene. The CDR3 is 14 residues long. The CDR3 nucleotides read TGTGCCATCAGTGATAGTGGGCTTGGAAACACCATATATTTT. Translating it yields CAISDSGLGNTIYF.

The chain recombines TRBV19 with TRBJ2-1; 9 bases agree with TRBD2. With 0 bases clipped from V and 1 base from J, the junction kept 7 bases outside the gene matches. CDR3 length equals 18 residues. Germline values: CDR1 LNHDA, CDR2 SQIVND (reference sequence). CDR3 bases: TGTGCCAGTAGTATAGATCATAATAGCGGGGGATCCTACAATGAGCAGTTCTTC. It translates to CASSIDHNSGGSYNEQFF.

The rearrangement links TRBV4-3 to TRBJ1-3; D remains unclear. The length of the CDR3 is 15 residues. Germline V gene lookup returns CDR1 LGHNA and CDR2 YSLEER. Between the trimmed V and J ends, which lost 0 bases and 0 bases, there was a span of 6 bases. CDR3 coding DNA: TGCGCCAGCAGCCAAGATTGGGCCTCTGGAAACACCATATATTTT. Its protein is CASSQDWASGNTIYF.

This clone was observed a handful of times. The gene calls are TRBV18 and TRBJ2-5, with D possibly matching TRBD2 (5 bases). Germline assignment: CDR1 KGHSH and CDR2 LQKENI. The CDR3 consists of 15 residues. Trimming cost V 3 bases and J 5 bases, with 16 bases left between them. DNA for the CDR3: TGTGCCAGCTCACCCCTACTAGGAGGTGGGGAGACCCAGTACTTC. Translated: CASSPLLGGGETQYF.

This rearrangement joins TRBV7-3 to TRBJ2-5, with D perhaps matching TRBD2 (7 bases). Germline loops: CDR1 SGHTA, CDR2 FQGTGA. V shed 3 bases and J shed 4 bases, with 15 bases lying between them. The CDR3 is 15 residues long. CDR3 sequence reads: CASSLRGGPRETQYF. As DNA, the CDR3 is TGTGCCAGCAGCTTGAGGGGGGGGCCCCGAGAGACCCAGTACTTC.

The J gene is TRBJ2-6, the V gene TRBV19; TRBD1 matches at 10 bases. Germline CDR1 LNHDA, CDR2 SQIVND (reference sequence). V dropped 5 bases and J dropped 0; count of bases not matched to a gene: 4. The CDR3 consists of 17 residues. The CDR3 spells CASSLGQGSSGANVLTF. The CDR3 DNA follows: TGTGCCAGTAGTCTGGGACAGGGGTCCTCTGGGGCCAACGTCCTGACTTTC.

The CDR3 nucleotides are TGTGCCAGCAGCGAATCGCTTCCCATCGAGAATCAGCCCCAGCATTTT. It specifies CASSESLPIENQPQHF. The gene calls are TRBV28 and TRBJ1-5, with D unresolved. Trimming removed 6 bases from V and 4 bases from J, with 19 bases in between. CDR1 is MDHEN, CDR2 SYDVKM, per germline. There are 16 residues in the CDR3.

The chain joins TRBV28 to TRBJ1-2; D uncertain. V was shortened by 6 bases and J by 8 bases, with 13 bases between the two germline ends. CDR3 size: 12 residues. In germline, CDR1 is MDHEN, CDR2 SYDVKM. The CDR3 loop is CASRIPLEGYTF. For the CDR3, the DNA is TGTGCCAGCAGGATCCCCCTGGAGGGCTACACCTTC.

The rearrangement uses TRBV5-1 and TRBJ1-5; D call uncertain. The V and J ends lost 5 bases and 3 bases respectively, with 9 bases between them. Looked up from germline, CDR1 is SGHRS and CDR2 is YFSETQ. The CDR3 spans 13 residues. The CDR3 protein is CASSGSANQPQHF. The CDR3 DNA reads TGCGCCAGCAGTGGAAGTGCCAATCAGCCCCAGCATTTT.

The chain joins TRBV18 to TRBJ2-5; D is ambiguous. This CDR3 is built from 12 residues. V lost 3 bases to trimming and J lost 0 bases, with 2 bases between them. Germline loops: CDR1 KGHSH, CDR2 LQKENI. CDR3 in DNA: TGTGCCAGCTCACCGTACCAAGAGACCCAGTACTTC. This gives the protein CASSPYQETQYF.

This clone was seen a few times. This chain uses TRBV18 with TRBJ2-7, with 9 bases identical to TRBD2. The CDR3 consists of 14 residues. V was pared by 3 bases and J by 7 bases, with 7 bases of the junction left unmatched. CDR1 is KGHSH and CDR2 is LQKENI in the germline V gene. The CDR3 reads CASSPSGGDLEQYF. CDR3 coding DNA: TGTGCCAGCTCACCTAGCGGGGGCGACTTGGAGCAGTACTTC.

V is TRBV2 and J is TRBJ2-1; D may be TRBD1 (5 bases). Germline CDR1 SNHLY, CDR2 FYNNEI. V was cut by 4 bases and J by 4 bases, with 8 bases left in between. This CDR3 region has 13 residues. CDR3 loop: CASSVGAYNEQFF. As DNA, the CDR3 is TGTGCCAGCAGTGTAGGGGCTTACAATGAGCAGTTCTTC.

The chain is built from TRBV4-3 and TRBJ2-3; tentative D call: TRBD2 (5 bases). The CDR3 length is 14 residues. Germline CDR1 is LGHNA and CDR2 is YSLEER. Deletions cut 1 base from V and 1 base from J, with 6 bases between. The CDR3 nucleotides are TGCGCCAGCAGCCAAGGGGGAGGCACAGATACGCAGTATTTT. This encodes CASSQGGGTDTQYF.

The chain is built from TRBV5-6 and TRBJ1-2; D unclear. Germline-derived CDR1 and CDR2 are SGHDT and YYEEEE. This CDR3 is 16 amino acids long. V was pared by 1 base and J by 8 bases, with 21 bases between. CDR3 in DNA: TGTGCCAGCAGCTTGAGATTAAGTTCCTCTCCCGTGGGCTACACCTTC. The encoded protein is CASSLRLSSSPVGYTF.